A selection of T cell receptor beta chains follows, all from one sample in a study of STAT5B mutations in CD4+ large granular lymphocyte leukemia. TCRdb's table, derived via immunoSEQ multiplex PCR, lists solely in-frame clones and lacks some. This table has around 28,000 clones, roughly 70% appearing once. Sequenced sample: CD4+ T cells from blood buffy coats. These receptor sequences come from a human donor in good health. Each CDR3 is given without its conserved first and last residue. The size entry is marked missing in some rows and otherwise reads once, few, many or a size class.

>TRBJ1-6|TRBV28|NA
ASSSLAGATNSPLH
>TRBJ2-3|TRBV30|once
AWTLAGGIGDTQY
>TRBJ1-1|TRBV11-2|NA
ASSLYYSTGVHTEAF
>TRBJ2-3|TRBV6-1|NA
ASRAGGPDTQY
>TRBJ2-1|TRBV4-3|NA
ASSQEQAGLRPF
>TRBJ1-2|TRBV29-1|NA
SVHKGQGESYGYT
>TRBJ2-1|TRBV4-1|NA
ASSQAGGGAGGYNEQF
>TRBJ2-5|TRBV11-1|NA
ASTTIQGGQETQY
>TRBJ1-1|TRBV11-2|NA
ASSLIGNTEAF
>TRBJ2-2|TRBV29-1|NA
SVEVAGKAAGELF
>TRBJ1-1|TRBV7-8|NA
ASSFFRNTEAF
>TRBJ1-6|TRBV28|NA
ASMGRGNSPLH
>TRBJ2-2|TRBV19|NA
ASKSFRRTETGELF
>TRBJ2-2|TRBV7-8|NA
ASSRDGLPF
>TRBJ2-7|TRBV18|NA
ASSPVAGGPPSYEQY
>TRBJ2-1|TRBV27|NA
ASSPYTGTASSYNEQF
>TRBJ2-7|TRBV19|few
ASSPGLAGRHEQY
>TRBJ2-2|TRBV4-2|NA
ASSQGQGATGELF
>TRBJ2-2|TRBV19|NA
ASSTAGQNTGELF
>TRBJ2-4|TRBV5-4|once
ASSLPGLAKNIQY
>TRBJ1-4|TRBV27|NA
ASSLRGGDEKLF
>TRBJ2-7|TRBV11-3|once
ASSFAGTDSYEQY